This T cell receptor beta chain was obtained from a study of blood T cell repertoires in COVID-19. Study information: Specimens from acute and convalescent COVID-19 originated in the United States, Italy and Spain. From T cells, B-cell-depleted T cells, or PBMCs came the material, which was cDNA or gDNA.

The CDR3 has 16 residues. Germline values: CDR1 LNHNV, CDR2 YYDKDF (reference sequence). The V gene lost 0 bases and the J gene lost 3 bases, with 15 bases spanning the gap. This clone was observed a single time. One Seattle source followed patients from active infection through their disease course. Original handling: Amplification of reference gene primers provided the estimated nucleated cell counts. The method was immunoSEQ multiplex PCR; TCRdb's version includes in-frame clones alone and lacks a portion of them. The V and J calls and clone size are taken from that table; D and trimming were inferred from the DNA. This table holds 150,000 or so clones, roughly 78% found once.

The receptor was isolated from a woman aged 60 to 75 with COVID-19, enrolled during active disease. Material for sequencing was peripheral blood. The J gene is TRBJ2-7, the V gene TRBV15, with a weak D call TRBD2 (7 bases). The DNA of the CDR3 is TGTGCCACCAGCAGAGATCGGGGGGCGGGTGACTACGAGCAGTACTTC. This translates into CATSRDRGAGDYEQYF.